The sequence of this T cell receptor beta chain was determined in a study of blood T cell repertoires in COVID-19. Study-level information: Sites across the United States, Italy and Spain contributed samples from acute and convalescent COVID-19.

V shed 2 bases and J shed 13 bases, with 17 bases lying between them. This CDR3 region has 13 residues. Germline V gives CDR1 LNHDA, CDR2 SQIVND (reference sequence). Assay: immunoSEQ multiplex PCR; the TCRdb copy retains only in-frame clones and omits some. The repertoire consists of 100,000 to 110,000 clones, with roughly 79% occurring once and the leading ten covering about 12%. The specimen was peripheral blood. The V call is TRBV19, the J call TRBJ1-1; D is possibly TRBD1 (6 bases). The sequence came from a woman between 65 and 79 years old with acute or convalescent COVID-19. The CDR3 is CASSITGTRGGFF. In DNA form, the CDR3 reads TGTGCCAGTAGTATAACCGGGACACGGGGCGGTTTCTTT.